Shown below are 27 T cell receptor beta chains from a single sample sequenced in a study of beta chain features in type 1 diabetes. General observations from the study: TCRB CDR3s from Type 1 diabetes patients were moderately but significantly shorter in all four CD4+ subsets.

These receptors lack a known antigen. Every bit of the isolated RNA underwent reverse transcription, so sequencing read expressed TCRB transcripts. Clones were read by immunoSEQ multiplex PCR, and TCRdb kept only the in-frame ones, dropping some. The data show some 700,000 clones, 13% seen once. The sample taken for sequencing was naive CD4+ T cells from blood. The receptors come from a man aged 18 to 35 with type 1 diabetes.

The table lists this clone with a few counts. The genes are TRBV7-2 and TRBJ2-3; 11 nucleotides agree with TRBD1. Losses at the gene ends were 5 bases for V and 8 bases for J; bases not matched to a gene: 6. CDR3 length: 14 amino acids. Germline loops: CDR1 SGHTA, CDR2 FQGNSA. CDR3 region: CASSPGTGGTTQYF. The CDR3, as DNA: TGTGCCAGCAGCCCCGGGACAGGGGGAACTACGCAGTATTTT.

The chain uses TRBV30 and TRBJ2-3; D possibly corresponds to TRBD2 (5 bases). The CDR3 sequence is 15 residues long. Trimming took 2 bases from V and 2 from J, leaving 14 bases between them. Germline assignment: CDR1 GTSNPN and CDR2 SVGIG (reference sequence). CDR3 in amino acids: CAWSRATGTTDTQYF. Written as DNA, the CDR3 is TGTGCCTGGAGTCGGGCGACGGGAACCACAGATACGCAGTATTTT. The full variable domain, in which reference TRBV30 and TRBJ2-3 provide the parts outside the CDR3, is SQTIHQWPATLVQPVGSPLSLECTVEGTSNPNLYWYRQAAGRGLQLLFYSVGIGQISSEVPQNLSASRPQDRQFILSSKKLLLSDSGFYLCAWSRATGTTDTQYFGPGTRLTVL.

The gene calls are TRBV28 and TRBJ2-7, with D maybe TRBD1 (6 bases). V gave up 8 bases and J gave up 5 bases, with 19 bases separating them. Germline V gene data show CDR1 as MDHEN and CDR2 as SYDVKM. The CDR3 consists of 14 residues. The CDR3 DNA reads as TGTGCCAGCGTCCCCCGGGACATACGACACGAGCAGTACTTC. This sequence encodes CASVPRDIRHEQYF. The variable domain in full, with the rest retrieved from reference TRBV28 and TRBJ2-7, is DVKVTQSSRYLVKRTGEKVFLECVQDMDHENMFWYRQDPGLGLRLIYFSYDVKMKEKGDIPEGYSVSREKKERFSLILESASTNQTSMYLCASVPRDIRHEQYFGPGTRLTVT.

This chain links TRBV21-1 with TRBJ1-3. TRBV21-1 corresponds to a pseudogene. The CDR3 is made up of 15 amino acids. DNA for the CDR3: TGTGCCAGCAGCAAAGCCGGCGTTTATGGAAACACCATATATTTT. It encodes CASSKAGVYGNTIYF.

The chain links TRBV7-8 to TRBJ2-4; 9 positions match TRBD1. After removal of 3 bases from V and 11 bases from J, the junction contained 14 bases not matched to a gene. CDR1 SGHVS and CDR2 FQNEAQ come from the germline V gene. This CDR3 is built from 16 residues. CDR3 bases: TGTGCCAGCAGCTTGAGCCCGGCCGGGACAGGGAGCGTTCAGTACTTC. Protein sequence: CASSLSPAGTGSVQYF.

This clone was seen a few times. This chain connects TRBV7-9 to TRBJ1-1; D is unclear. Trimming removed 5 bases at V and 2 bases at J, with 9 bases between. The V gene's germline CDR1 is SEHNR and CDR2 FQNEAQ (reference sequence). This CDR3 spans 13 amino acids. CDR3 in DNA: TGTGCCAGCAGCGACGGAAGTAACACTGAAGCTTTCTTT. This gives the protein CASSDGSNTEAFF. Full variable domain (outside the CDR3, taken from reference TRBV7-9 and TRBJ1-1): DTGVSQNPRHKITKRGQNVTFRCDPISEHNRLYWYRQTLGQGPEFLTYFQNEAQLEKSRLLSDRFSAERPKGSFSTLEIQRTEQGDSAMYLCASSDGSNTEAFFGQGTRLTVV.

This clone appeared a few times. In the same sample, other DNA sequences code for this CDR3. This rearrangement joins TRBV30 to TRBJ2-3; tentative D call: TRBD2 (5 bases). Germline CDR1 reads GTSNPN; CDR2 reads SVGIG (reference sequence). V lost 2 bases and J 6 bases, leaving 9 bases between the germline ends. This CDR3 region has 12 residues. The CDR3 DNA follows: TGTGCCTGGAGTCCGGGGTCGGATACGCAGTATTTT. It yields the protein CAWSPGSDTQYF.

This rearrangement joins TRBV4-1 to TRBJ2-7; TRBD1 agrees at 9 bases. Germline assignment: CDR1 MGHRA and CDR2 YSYEKL. The CDR3 sequence is 13 residues long. J was trimmed by 4 bases and V by 4 bases; bases with no gene match: 2. CDR3 in DNA: TGCGCCAGCAGCCTGACAGGGGGATACGAGCAGTACTTC. Translation: CASSLTGGYEQYF.

The chain employs TRBV30 and TRBJ2-7; D unclear. Trimming took off 2 bases at V and 3 bases at J, with 11 bases between the two ends. Germline CDR1 and CDR2: GTSNPN and SVGIG (reference sequence). This CDR3 spans 13 amino acids. CDR3 sequence reads: CAWSKGVFYEQYF. The CDR3 nucleotides are TGTGCCTGGAGTAAAGGCGTATTCTACGAGCAGTACTTC.

This chain connects TRBV9 to TRBJ2-5; D is undetermined. Germline lookup yields CDR1 SGDLS and CDR2 YYNGEE. The CDR3 is made up of 14 amino acids. The V end lost 0 bases, the J end lost 5 bases, and 11 bases lay between the germline ends. The CDR3 sequence: CASSVEGGWETQYF. The CDR3 nucleotides are TGTGCCAGCAGCGTAGAGGGCGGATGGGAGACCCAGTACTTC.

This clone was seen only a few times. The rearrangement uses TRBV10-3 and TRBJ2-3; D assignment may be TRBD1 or TRBD2 (6 bases each). CDR3 length: 12 amino acids. The ends were cut back, 10 bases at V and 0 bases at J, with 8 bases in the middle. The V gene's germline CDR1 is ENHRY and CDR2 SYGVKD. The CDR3 sequence is CATGASTDTQYF. In nucleotides, the CDR3 is TGTGCCACGGGGGCTAGCACAGATACGCAGTATTTT.

This chain joins TRBV10-2 and TRBJ2-2, with D uncertain. The CDR3 runs to 14 residues. The germline gives CDR1 WSHSY, CDR2 SAAADI. Trimming left V 8 bases short and J 1 base short, with 11 bases between. CDR3 nucleotide sequence: TGCGCCAGCCGTGTGGGTGGGAACACCGGGGAGCTGTTTTTT. Its translation: CASRVGGNTGELFF.

There are a few counts of this clone. The chain joins TRBV27 to TRBJ2-1; possible D gene TRBD1, 6 bases. V was cut by 5 bases and J by 4 bases, with 18 bases left in between. The CDR3 runs 16 residues. Germline assignment: CDR1 MNHEY and CDR2 SMNVEV (reference sequence). This CDR3 reads CASSRKSSGTYNEQFF. The CDR3 DNA follows: TGTGCCAGCAGTAGAAAAAGTTCAGGGACATACAATGAGCAGTTCTTC.

This clone came up a few times. The chain has TRBV5-1 and TRBJ1-4; D is ambiguous. Per germline, CDR1 SGHRS and CDR2 YFSETQ. Trimming stripped 2 bases from V and 8 bases from J, with 10 bases between. CDR3 length equals 13 residues. The CDR3 DNA sequence: TGCGCCAGCAGCTTAGGAACAGAAGAAAAACTGTTTTTT. As protein: CASSLGTEEKLFF.

This clone was counted between two and nine times. The chain carries TRBV2 and TRBJ2-7; D gene unclear. Trimming cost V 1 base and J 9 bases, with 4 bases left between them. This CDR3 comprises 10 residues. CDR1 and CDR2 (germline): SNHLY, FYNNEI. Here the CDR3 DNA reads TGTGCCAGCAGTGAAGTGGTGCAGTACTTC. As protein: CASSEVVQYF.

This clone appeared a few times. J is TRBJ2-1 and V is TRBV4-2; 13 nucleotides line up with TRBD2. The CDR3 consists of 16 residues. The trim removed 3 bases at V and 4 bases at J, leaving 3 bases unmatched. Germline-derived CDR1 and CDR2 are LGHNA and YNFKEQ. CDR3 sequence reads: CASSHQLAGGYNEQFF. DNA of the CDR3: TGTGCCAGCAGCCACCAACTAGCGGGGGGGTACAATGAGCAGTTCTTC.

The V and J genes are TRBV11-1 and TRBJ1-6; possible D gene TRBD1, 5 bases. The CDR3 loop spans 15 amino acids. Trimming shortened V by 8 bases and J by 5 bases, and 16 bases separated the two germline ends. The germline gives CDR1 SGHAT, CDR2 FQDESV (reference sequence). CDR3 sequence (DNA): TGTGCCAGCGTTCGGAAAGAAGGGGATAATTCACCCCTCCACTTT. It yields the protein CASVRKEGDNSPLHF.

This clone was detected only a few times. The chain recombines TRBV19 with TRBJ2-5; D is unclear. This CDR3 is 13 amino acids long. Germline CDR1 is LNHDA and CDR2 is SQIVND (reference sequence). The germline V and J ends were trimmed by 4 bases and 5 bases, with 11 bases remaining between them. This chain's CDR3 is CASSRGKTETQYF. The CDR3 bases are TGTGCCAGTAGTAGGGGTAAGACGGAGACCCAGTACTTC.

Concerning this clone itself: Other DNA sequences from this sample encode an identical CDR3 as well. The V and J genes are TRBV20-1 and TRBJ2-7, with D perhaps TRBD1 (6 bases). CDR1 and CDR2 from the germline V gene are DFQATT and SNEGSKA (reference sequence). CDR3 length: 11 amino acids. The V end lost 6 bases, the J end lost 3 bases, and 9 bases lay between the germline ends. CDR3 nucleotides: TGCAGTGCCCGGGACATCTACGAGCAGTACTTC. It specifies CSARDIYEQYF.

The chain uses TRBV2 and TRBJ2-6, with D uncertain. The CDR3 is 19 amino acids. Germline assignment: CDR1 SNHLY and CDR2 FYNNEI. Trimming shortened V by 1 base and J by 4 bases, and 20 bases separated the two germline ends. In DNA form, the CDR3 reads TGTGCCAGCAGTGAAGACTGGGCCCCCGTTGTGCCGGGGGCCAACGTCCTGACTTTC. Amino acids: CASSEDWAPVVPGANVLTF.

The chain employs TRBV5-1 and TRBJ1-6; 9 bases agree with TRBD1. This CDR3 region has 15 residues. Germline loops: CDR1 SGHRS, CDR2 YFSETQ. V shed 2 bases and J 10 bases; nucleotides not matched to a gene: 7. In DNA, the CDR3 is TGCGCCAGCAGCTTTACAGGGGGCATAGGATCACCCCTCCACTTT. As protein: CASSFTGGIGSPLHF.

This chain uses TRBV6-5 with TRBJ1-2; 7 bases align to TRBD1. V shed 4 bases, J shed 7 bases, and the junction held 3 bases outside the gene matches. From germline, CDR1 is MNHEY and CDR2 SVGAGI. This CDR3 is 12 amino acids long. The CDR3 loop reads CASSSRQGGYTF. The DNA of the CDR3 is TGTGCCAGCAGTTCCCGACAGGGTGGCTACACCTTC.

The genes are TRBV18 and TRBJ1-1; a weak D match, TRBD1 (5 bases). Germline lookup yields CDR1 KGHSH and CDR2 LQKENI. V was clipped by 6 bases and J by 3 bases, with 11 bases between them. The CDR3 is 13 residues long. CDR3 sequence reads: CASSGTRDTEAFF. Here the CDR3 DNA reads TGTGCCAGCTCCGGGACCAGGGACACTGAAGCTTTCTTT.

The rearrangement links TRBV27 to TRBJ2-7; D call uncertain. This CDR3 is 13 amino acids long. Germline V gene sequence: CDR1 MNHEY, CDR2 SMNVEV (reference sequence). V lost 4 bases to trimming and J lost 2 bases, with 9 bases between them. CDR3 DNA: TGTGCCAGCAGTTCGACCGCCACCTACGAGCAGTACTTC. Translating it yields CASSSTATYEQYF.

The chain is built from TRBV5-1 and TRBJ2-2, with D hard to call. The V end lost 0 bases, the J end lost 0 bases, and 21 bases lay between the germline ends. CDR3 length: 20 residues. Germline CDR1 reads SGHRS; CDR2 reads YFSETQ. CDR3 nucleotides: TGCGCCAGCAGCTTGGACTTCTCCTCTCCCTCGTTCGCGAACACCGGGGAGCTGTTTTTT. Translation gives CASSLDFSSPSFANTGELFF.

J is TRBJ1-5 and V is TRBV4-1; D may be TRBD1 (6 bases). Germline CDR1 reads MGHRA; CDR2 reads YSYEKL. The CDR3 is 17 residues long. Trimming took 1 base from V and 0 from J, leaving 13 bases between them. The DNA for the CDR3 is TGCGCCAGCAGCCAAGGGACAGCCGTAGATAGCAATCAGCCCCAGCATTTT. As protein: CASSQGTAVDSNQPQHF.

This clone has just a few counts. The chain links TRBV7-2 to TRBJ1-2; D is uncertain. The CDR3 is 13 residues long. The germline CDR1 and CDR2 sequences are SGHTA and FQGNSA. Deletions cut 7 bases from V and 4 bases from J, with 13 bases between. CDR3: CASTSTLGYGYTF. CDR3 in DNA: TGTGCCAGCACCTCGACCCTCGGCTATGGCTACACCTTC.